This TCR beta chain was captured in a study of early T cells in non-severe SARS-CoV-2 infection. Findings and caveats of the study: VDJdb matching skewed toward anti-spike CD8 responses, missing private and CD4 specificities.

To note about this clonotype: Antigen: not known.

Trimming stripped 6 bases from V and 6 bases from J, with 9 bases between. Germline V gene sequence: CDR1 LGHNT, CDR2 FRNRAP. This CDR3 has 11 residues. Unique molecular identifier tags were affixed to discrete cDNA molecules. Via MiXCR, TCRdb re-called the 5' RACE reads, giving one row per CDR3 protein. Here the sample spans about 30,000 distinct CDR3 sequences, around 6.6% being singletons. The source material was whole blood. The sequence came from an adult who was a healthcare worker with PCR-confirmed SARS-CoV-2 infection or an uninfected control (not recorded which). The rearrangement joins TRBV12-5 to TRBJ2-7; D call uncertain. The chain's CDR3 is CASGPPAEQYF. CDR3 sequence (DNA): TGTGCTAGTGGCCCGCCCGCCGAGCAGTACTTC.